This T cell receptor (beta chain) stems from a study of cytomegalovirus exposure and HLA in healthy donors. Study in general: Drawn from HLA-typed donors, tens of millions of unique TCRs were held in an early data release. Whole-study findings and limits: Most CMV-associated TCR beta chains appeared HLA-restricted in a later analysis.

CDR1 is SGDLS and CDR2 is YYNGEE in the germline V gene. Trimming at V came to 4 bases and at J to 7 bases, leaving 7 bases not matched to a gene. The CDR3 runs to 14 residues. 60 Vbeta and 13 Jbeta primers were used in PCR. Measured with immunoSEQ multiplex PCR; TCRdb has only the in-frame clones, and not every one. This sample has about 140,000 clones, with roughly 80% found just once. As to this clone: The antigen remains undetermined.

The sample consisted of PBMCs. The chain employs TRBV9 and TRBJ2-1; 8 nucleotides agree with TRBD1. The TCR originated in a woman aged 45-59 years in good health and CMV-seropositive. The CDR3 sequence is CASSPRQGTNEQFF. The CDR3 DNA follows: TGTGCCAGCAGCCCCCGACAGGGGACGAATGAGCAGTTCTTC.